Presented here are 5 T cell receptor beta chains from one specimen sequenced in a study of graft-versus-host responses after intestinal transplantation. No antigens are known for them. Produced via immunoSEQ multiplex PCR; TCRdb's table is partial and in-frame only. The sample gives 45,000 to 60,000 clones, over 90% of which show up once; more than 2% is in the top ten. Sequencing used unstimulated CD4+ T cells sorted from spleen or lymph node cells, obtained before transplant. These receptors were collected from a human donor who was the organ donor for an intestinal transplant.

A word on this clone: The same CDR3 is also encoded by other DNA sequences in this sample. The chain employs TRBV11-3 and TRBJ2-1; 11 nucleotides align to TRBD2. The germline CDR1 and CDR2 sequences are SGHNT and YENEEA. The CDR3 extends over 15 amino acids. Trimming cost V 9 bases and J 3 bases; bases outside gene matches: 7. CDR3 amino acids: CASSLGLADYNEQFF. The CDR3 DNA follows: TGTGCCAGTAGCCTGGGACTAGCGGACTACAATGAGCAGTTCTTC. Full variable domain (missing parts from reference TRBV11-3 and TRBJ2-1): EAGVVQSPRYKIIEKKQPVAFWCNPISGHNTLYWYLQNLGQGPELLIRYENEEAVDDSQLPKDRFSAERLKGVDSTLKIQPAELGDSAVYLCASSLGLADYNEQFFGPGTRLTVL.

The chain links TRBV4-3 to TRBJ2-1; D gene uncertain. CDR1 is LGHNA and CDR2 is YSLEER in the germline V gene. There are 13 residues in the CDR3. The V end lost 1 base, the J end lost 6 bases, and 7 bases lay between the germline ends. In nucleotides, the CDR3 is TGCGCCAGCAGCCAAGTAGGCGTCAATGAGCAGTTCTTC. As protein: CASSQVGVNEQFF.

The chain has TRBV2 and TRBJ2-7, with TRBD1 identical over 9 bases. Germline V gene data show CDR1 as SNHLY and CDR2 as FYNNEI. The CDR3 has 13 residues. The V gene end was trimmed by 6 bases and the J gene end by 0 bases; junction bases not matched to a gene: 0. The CDR3 DNA follows: TGTGCCAGCAGGGGACAGGGCTCCTACGAGCAGTACTTC. Translated: CASRGQGSYEQYF.

This rearrangement joins TRBV28 to TRBJ2-1; D uncertain. V was shortened by 5 bases and J by 1 base, with 12 bases between the two germline ends. CDR1 MDHEN and CDR2 SYDVKM come from the germline V gene. This CDR3 is 15 amino acids long. The CDR3 nucleotides are TGTGCCAGCAGTCAAAGGCTAGGATCCTACAATGAGCAGTTCTTC. This sequence encodes CASSQRLGSYNEQFF.

J is TRBJ2-3 and V is TRBV6-6; D uncertain. The V gene's germline CDR1 is MNHNY and CDR2 SVGAGI (reference sequence). V lost 7 bases and J lost 2, with 16 bases in between. This CDR3 comprises 15 residues. CDR3: CASTKTRVYTDTQYF. Here the CDR3 DNA reads TGTGCCAGCACTAAAACTCGGGTCTACACAGATACGCAGTATTTT.